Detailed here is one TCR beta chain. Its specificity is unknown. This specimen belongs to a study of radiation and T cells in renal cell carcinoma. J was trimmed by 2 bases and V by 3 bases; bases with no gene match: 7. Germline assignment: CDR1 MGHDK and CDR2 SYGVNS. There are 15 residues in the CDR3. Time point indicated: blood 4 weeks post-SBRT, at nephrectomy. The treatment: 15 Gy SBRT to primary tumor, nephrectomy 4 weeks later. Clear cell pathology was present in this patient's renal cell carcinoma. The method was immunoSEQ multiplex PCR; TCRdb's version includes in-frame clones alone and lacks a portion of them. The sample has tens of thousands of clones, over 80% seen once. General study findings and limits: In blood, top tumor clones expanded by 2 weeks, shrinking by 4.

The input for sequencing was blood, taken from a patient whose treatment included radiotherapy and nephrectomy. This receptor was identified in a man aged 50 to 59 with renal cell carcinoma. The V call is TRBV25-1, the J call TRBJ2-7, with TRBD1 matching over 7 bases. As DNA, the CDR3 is TGTGCCAGCAGTGATGACAGGGCCTCGACCTACGAGCAGTACTTC. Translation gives CASSDDRASTYEQYF.